Listed here are 30 T cell receptor beta chains from one sample, sequenced in a study of CD8 T cells in ankylosing spondylitis. Overall study results and limits: Typical of ankylosing spondylitis blood, it appeared, was a TCR beta motif of roughly eight highly homologous variants.

TCRdb re-analysed the 5' RACE reads in MiXCR, keeping a single row per CDR3 protein. The sample lists around 770,000 distinct CDR3 sequences, 10% to 15% occurring once. These TCRs are of unknown antigen specificity. The specimen sequenced was blood, either unsorted or a sorted T cell fraction (not recorded which). Receptors were obtained from a male donor with ankylosing spondylitis.

At least ten counts were recorded for this clonotype. The V and J genes are TRBV12-3 or TRBV12-4 and TRBJ1-1; D not certain. V was shortened by 6 bases and J by 2 bases, with 7 bases between the two germline ends. The CDR3 totals 12 residues. As DNA, the CDR3 is TGTGCCAGCAGGGAACTAAACACTGAAGCTTTCTTT. Amino acid sequence: CASRELNTEAFF.

The table lists this clonotype with a count of one. This chain joins TRBV11-3 and TRBJ2-5; D assignment may be TRBD1 or TRBD2 (5 bases each). The V end lost 3 bases, the J end lost 3 bases, and 11 bases lay between the germline ends. This CDR3 is 14 amino acids long. Germline CDR1 reads SGHNT; CDR2 reads YENEEA. The CDR3 DNA reads TGTGCCAGCAGCTTGTGGGGGAATGAAGAGACCCAGTACTTC. Translating it yields CASSLWGNEETQYF.

This sequence joins TRBV4-2 and TRBJ2-7, with 13 positions matching TRBD2. The CDR3 consists of 15 residues. Germline CDR1 is LGHNA and CDR2 is YNFKEQ. Trimming at V came to 4 bases and at J to 7 bases, leaving 7 bases not matched to a gene. The CDR3 region has the DNA TGTGCCAGCAGCCTAGGGACTAGCGGGGCGTGGGAGCAGTACTTC. Amino acids: CASSLGTSGAWEQYF.

This clonotype has more than one count but fewer than ten. The rearrangement uses TRBV7-3 and TRBJ2-7; 8 nucleotides match TRBD1. The CDR3 runs 15 residues. Trimming removed 3 bases from V and 4 bases from J; junction bases left unmatched: 8. In germline, CDR1 is SGHTA, CDR2 FQGTGA. CDR3 in amino acids: CASSLYRGTPYEQYF. The CDR3 DNA reads as TGTGCCAGCAGCTTGTACAGGGGGACTCCGTACGAGCAGTACTTC.

The sample holds many counts of this clonotype. This chain joins TRBV12-3 or TRBV12-4 and TRBJ1-6; D unresolved. V was pared by 5 bases and J by 9 bases, with 8 bases between. The CDR3 runs to 12 residues. This CDR3 reads CASSPRGSPLHF. DNA of the CDR3: TGTGCCAGCAGTCCGCGGGGTTCACCCCTCCACTTT.

Many counts were recorded for this clonotype. The genes are TRBV10-3 and TRBJ2-1; TRBD1 agrees at 9 bases. Trimming at V came to 1 base and at J to 0 bases, leaving 13 bases not matched to a gene. Germline V lookup: CDR1 ENHRY, CDR2 SYGVKD. This CDR3 region has 20 residues. Written as DNA, the CDR3 is TGTGCCATCAGTGAGTGGACAGGGGTCGGGGTCCTCAGCTCCTACAATGAGCAGTTCTTC. Its translation: CAISEWTGVGVLSSYNEQFF.

The rearrangement joins TRBV2 to TRBJ2-7; D may be TRBD2 (5 bases). Germline V gene lookup returns CDR1 SNHLY and CDR2 FYNNEI. This CDR3 is built from 12 residues. Trimming took off 3 bases at V and 9 bases at J, with 12 bases between the two ends. The CDR3: CASSEEGLGQYF. DNA for the CDR3: TGTGCCAGCAGTGAGGAAGGACTCGGGCAGTACTTC.

The V call is TRBV24-1, the J call TRBJ2-5, with 7 bases identical to TRBD2. This CDR3 contains 15 residues. Trimming took 7 bases from V and 0 from J; bases not matched to a gene: 7. Germline lookup yields CDR1 KGHDR and CDR2 SFDVKD. DNA for the CDR3: TGTGCCACCAGGGCGAGGCTAGCGGACCAAGAGACCCAGTACTTC. This gives the protein CATRARLADQETQYF.

This rearrangement joins TRBV18 to TRBJ1-5; 8 bases align to TRBD1. The CDR3 has 15 residues. V shed 4 bases, J shed 0 bases, and the junction held 2 bases outside the gene matches. From germline, CDR1 is KGHSH and CDR2 LQKENI. The CDR3 DNA is TGTGCCAGCTCACGACAGGGGCCTAGCAATCAGCCCCAGCATTTT. Translation: CASSRQGPSNQPQHF. The full variable domain, rest sourced from reference TRBV18 and TRBJ1-5, is NAGVMQNPRHLVRRRGQEARLRCSPMKGHSHVYWYRQLPEEGLKFMVYLQKENIIDESGMPKERFSAEFPKEGPSILRIQQVVRGDSAAYFCASSRQGPSNQPQHFGDGTRLSIL.

In nucleotides, the CDR3 is TGTGCCAGCAGCTTACGGCTCAGAGAACACACTGAAGCTTTCTTT. Protein product: CASSLRLREHTEAFF. The chain has TRBV7-8 and TRBJ1-1; no clear D. Germline V CDR1 and CDR2: SGHVS, FQNEAQ. The CDR3 totals 15 residues. Deletions cut 2 bases from V and 3 bases from J, with 13 bases between.

This clonotype has just a few counts. The chain joins TRBV14 to TRBJ1-1, with 9 bases fitting TRBD1. The V segment lost 4 bases and the J segment 0 bases; nucleotides outside the gene matches: 12. The length of the CDR3 is 18 residues. Germline assignment: CDR1 SGHDN and CDR2 FVKESK. The CDR3 sequence is CASSLLTGGGGVNTEAFF. The DNA for the CDR3 is TGTGCCAGCAGCCTTCTTACAGGGGGCGGAGGAGTGAACACTGAAGCTTTCTTT.

The chain recombines TRBV2 with TRBJ2-6, with 8 bases fitting TRBD1. CDR1 and CDR2 (germline): SNHLY, FYNNEI. The CDR3 covers 16 residues. The J segment lost 0 bases and the V segment lost 10 bases, leaving 8 bases of the junction unmatched. CDR3 in DNA: TGTGCCACTCGGACAGGGCTAAGCTCTGGGGCCAACGTCCTGACTTTC. Its protein is CATRTGLSSGANVLTF.

This chain joins TRBV6-4 and TRBJ1-2, with D perhaps matching TRBD1 (5 bases). This CDR3 is 13 amino acids long. Germline lookup yields CDR1 MRHNA and CDR2 SNTAGT. V dropped 2 bases and J dropped 8 bases, with 12 bases sitting between them. CDR3 sequence reads: CASSDPYGGGYTF. The CDR3, as DNA: TGTGCCAGCAGTGACCCCTACGGGGGAGGCTACACCTTC.

This clonotype turned up a few times. The chain couples TRBV20-1 to TRBJ2-7; 8 bases line up with TRBD2. The CDR3 is made up of 14 amino acids. The V gene's germline CDR1 is DFQATT and CDR2 SNEGSKA (reference sequence). Trimming took 6 bases from V and 3 from J; bases not matched to a gene: 10. The CDR3, as DNA: TGCAGTGCCCCGCCCAGCGGGGGCCTCTACGAGCAGTACTTC. It codes for CSAPPSGGLYEQYF.

This sequence joins TRBV18 and TRBJ2-7; 9 bases map to TRBD1. The V gene's germline CDR1 is KGHSH and CDR2 LQKENI. V lost 2 bases and J lost 7; bases outside the gene matches: 9. This CDR3 is 15 amino acids long. CDR3 DNA sequence: TGTGCCAGCTCACCAGAAACAGGGGGCCTGGTGGAGCAGTACTTC. Protein sequence: CASSPETGGLVEQYF.

This clonotype was observed a handful of times. This chain connects TRBV6-5 to TRBJ2-5; the match to TRBD1 covers 9 bases. Germline V gene lookup returns CDR1 MNHEY and CDR2 SVGAGI. The CDR3 runs to 15 residues. Trimming cost V 1 base and J 5 bases; bases outside gene matches: 5. CDR3 sequence: CASSYFRTGEETQYF. Written as DNA, the CDR3 is TGTGCCAGCAGTTACTTTCGGACAGGGGAGGAGACCCAGTACTTC.

The rearrangement uses TRBV7-6 and TRBJ1-1; D possibly corresponds to TRBD1 (6 bases). CDR1 is SGHVS and CDR2 is FNYEAQ in the germline V gene. V was clipped by 0 bases and J by 5 bases, with 13 bases between them. The CDR3 is made up of 15 amino acids. The CDR3 DNA follows: TGTGCCAGCAGCTTAGCGCCAACAGGGCGGACTGAAGCTTTCTTT. Protein sequence: CASSLAPTGRTEAFF.

This clonotype was found a few times. This chain joins TRBV5-1 and TRBJ1-4, with D perhaps matching TRBD1 (6 bases). CDR3 size: 15 residues. Trimming took 7 bases from V and 3 from J, leaving 16 bases between them. Germline assignment: CDR1 SGHRS and CDR2 YFSETQ. The CDR3 DNA is TGCGCCAGCCGCATAACGGGGGCATCTAATGAAAAACTGTTTTTT. This gives the protein CASRITGASNEKLFF.

This clonotype was counted at least ten times. The chain combines TRBV12-3 or TRBV12-4 with TRBJ1-5; tentatively, D is TRBD1 (5 bases). V shed 2 bases and J shed 6 bases, with 11 bases lying between them. The CDR3 is made up of 14 amino acids. Here the CDR3 reads CASSLFQGGQPQHF. The CDR3 DNA is TGTGCCAGCAGTTTATTCCAGGGCGGTCAGCCCCAGCATTTT.

This clonotype was observed a few times. The chain links TRBV24-1 to TRBJ2-1; no definite D call. This CDR3 has 15 amino acids. With 3 bases removed from V and 2 bases from J, the gap between germline ends came to 10 bases. Germline values: CDR1 KGHDR, CDR2 SFDVKD. The chain's CDR3 is CATSDEQSTYNEQFF. The CDR3 DNA reads as TGTGCCACCAGTGATGAACAATCCACCTACAATGAGCAGTTCTTC.

This clonotype was seen more than once but under ten times. The V and J genes are TRBV24-1 and TRBJ2-5; a possible D gene is TRBD1 (6 bases). CDR3 length: 15 amino acids. Germline V gene lookup returns CDR1 KGHDR and CDR2 SFDVKD. Trimming shortened V by 0 bases and J by 5 bases, and 12 bases separated the two germline ends. CDR3 region: CATSDLLGGSETQYF. In DNA, the CDR3 is TGTGCCACCAGTGATTTGCTTGGGGGCTCCGAGACCCAGTACTTC.

The CDR3 DNA reads as TGTGCCAGCAGTGAGGATAGCGGGAGGATGTACGAGCAGTACTTC. Translation: CASSEDSGRMYEQYF. This chain joins TRBV6-2 or TRBV6-3 and TRBJ2-7; 10 nucleotides align to TRBD2. In germline, CDR1 is MNHEY, CDR2 SVGEGT. Unmatched junction bases numbered 8, after V lost 5 bases and J lost 4 bases. The CDR3 contains 15 residues.

The chain has TRBV11-2 and TRBJ2-2, with a weak D call TRBD1 (5 bases). CDR3 length: 13 residues. Trimming took 5 bases from V and 7 from J, leaving 11 bases between them. Germline loops: CDR1 SGHAT, CDR2 FQNNGV. CDR3 nucleotides: TGTGCCAGCAGCCCCGCCCAGGGCGGGGAGCTGTTTTTT. Protein: CASSPAQGGELFF.

The V call is TRBV7-8, the J call TRBJ2-5, with D uncertain. CDR3 size: 14 residues. Trimming shortened V by 5 bases and J by 2 bases, and 12 bases separated the two germline ends. The germline V gene encodes CDR1 SGHVS and CDR2 FQNEAQ. The CDR3 DNA reads as TGTGCCAGCAGCCTATTGGTCCTTCAAGAGACCCAGTACTTC. It translates to CASSLLVLQETQYF.

This clonotype was recorded many times. The J gene is TRBJ2-7, the V gene TRBV7-2; D gene ambiguous. V dropped 1 base and J dropped 2 bases, with 9 bases sitting between them. This CDR3 is built from 14 residues. CDR1 and CDR2 (germline): SGHTA, FQGNSA. The CDR3: CASSLVGRTYEQYF. CDR3 nucleotide sequence: TGTGCCAGCAGCTTAGTAGGCCGGACCTACGAGCAGTACTTC.

There are a few counts of this clonotype. The V call is TRBV5-6, the J call TRBJ1-2; 8 nucleotides line up with TRBD1. V was clipped by 5 bases and J by 3 bases; unmatched bases: 6. Germline CDR1 reads SGHDT; CDR2 reads YYEEEE. The CDR3 length is 14 residues. CDR3 in DNA: TGTGCCAGCAGGAGGCAGGGGGCAGACTATGGCTACACCTTC. It specifies CASRRQGADYGYTF.

This clonotype was counted only a few times. This sequence joins TRBV6-2 or TRBV6-3 and TRBJ2-2; D remains unclear. V gave up 2 bases and J gave up 4 bases, with 20 bases separating them. This CDR3 has 18 residues. The germline V gene encodes CDR1 MNHEY and CDR2 SVGEGT. DNA of the CDR3: TGTGCCAGCAGTTACCCCACCTCGGTGGCGCGAAGCACCGGGGAGCTGTTTTTT. Its protein product is CASSYPTSVARSTGELFF.

The chain links TRBV20-1 to TRBJ2-1, with D possibly being TRBD1 (5 bases). Trimming removed 3 bases at V and 0 bases at J, with 9 bases between. The CDR3 length is 14 residues. Germline assignment: CDR1 DFQATT and CDR2 SNEGSKA (reference sequence). In DNA form, the CDR3 reads TGCAGTGCTAGGGGGCTGAGCTCCTACAATGAGCAGTTCTTC. Translated: CSARGLSSYNEQFF.

Ten or more counts support this clonotype. The chain joins TRBV7-9 to TRBJ2-7; TRBD2 matches 10 bases. The CDR3 spans 15 residues. Trimming took 3 bases from V and 1 from J; bases not matched to a gene: 3. CDR1 is SEHNR, CDR2 FQNEAQ, per germline (reference sequence). The chain's CDR3 is CASSLWTSGSYEQYF. Written as DNA, the CDR3 is TGTGCCAGCAGCTTGTGGACTAGCGGTTCCTACGAGCAGTACTTC.

In its sample, this clonotype was seen a few times. This chain uses TRBV18 with TRBJ2-1; D is unclear. The length of the CDR3 is 15 residues. V lost 2 bases, J lost 7 bases, and 15 bases lay in between. The V gene's germline CDR1 is KGHSH and CDR2 LQKENI. CDR3 residues: CASSPNPVGVNEQFF. CDR3 coding DNA: TGTGCCAGCTCACCAAACCCGGTTGGTGTGAATGAGCAGTTCTTC.